The TCR beta chain under discussion was sequenced for a study of blood T cells in healthy people across ages. The authors ran a second PCR of about 7 to 11 cycles using a sample-barcoded 5' primer and a J-beta primer mix. Through a template-switch adaptor with 12 random nucleotides, each cDNA molecule received a tag. CDR3-containing paired-end reads numbering at least 2.5 million came from each sample. TCRdb called the 5' RACE reads again in MiXCR, with one record for every CDR3 protein. The sample includes about 650,000 distinct CDR3 sequences, under 65% of them seen just once. CDR3 length: 14 residues. V lost 4 bases, J lost 7 bases, and 8 bases stayed unmatched. With respect to this clonotype: Its antigen remains unidentified.

Whole-study results and caveats: A greater number of naive CD4+ cells and higher diversity distinguished long-lived donors from aged donors. Lack of knowledge of donor CMV status possibly confounded expanded clonotype changes.

This rearrangement joins TRBV23-1 to TRBJ1-2; 8 bases fit TRBD1. TRBV23-1 is marked as an open reading frame, function uncertain. The sequence was collected from a woman of 80 years or more in good health. The sequencing sample was made of blood. CDR3 coding DNA: TGCGCCAGCAGTCGGGACAGGTGGACGGGTGGCTACACCTTC. This codes for CASSRDRWTGGYTF.